The 9 T cell receptor beta chains below were found in one sample sequenced in a study of identical twins. TCRdb reprocessed the 5' RACE reads via MiXCR and lists one record per CDR3 protein. Here the sample spans 1,800,000 or so distinct CDR3 sequences, 25% to 35% being singletons. Sequences were obtained from cord blood. The receptor set was obtained from a newborn girl in good health.

This clonotype occurred a few times. The chain combines TRBV14 with TRBJ1-1, with D maybe TRBD1 (5 bases). The V and J ends lost 4 bases and 5 bases respectively, with 20 bases between them. In germline, CDR1 is SGHDN, CDR2 FVKESK. The CDR3 runs 16 residues. CDR3 nucleotide sequence: TGTGCCAGCAGCCGTACTTCCGCAGGGAGGGGAACTGAAGCTTTCTTT. Translating gives CASSRTSAGRGTEAFF. The full variable domain, in which reference TRBV14 and TRBJ1-1 provide the parts outside the CDR3, is EAGVTQFPSHSVIEKGQTVTLRCDPISGHDNLYWYRRVMGKEIKFLLHFVKESKQDESGMPNNRFLAERTGGTYSTLKVQPAELEDSGVYFCASSRTSAGRGTEAFFGQGTRLTVV.

The chain has TRBV28 and TRBJ2-5, with TRBD2 identical over 7 bases. The CDR3 contains 15 residues. Per the germline V gene, CDR1 is MDHEN and CDR2 is SYDVKM. V dropped 5 bases and J dropped 5; count of bases not matched to a gene: 11. CDR3 loop: CASSAQGLPRETQYF. As DNA, the CDR3 is TGTGCCAGCAGTGCCCAGGGACTACCTAGGGAGACCCAGTACTTC.

This clonotype was seen more than once but under ten times. V is TRBV6-5 and J is TRBJ1-6; tentative D call: TRBD1 (5 bases). This CDR3 is 12 amino acids long. The V gene lost 6 bases and the J gene lost 10 bases, with 10 bases spanning the gap. The germline V gene encodes CDR1 MNHEY and CDR2 SVGAGI. The CDR3 DNA is TGTGCCAGCAGGAACGGGGGATCACCCCTCCACTTT. Amino acid sequence: CASRNGGSPLHF.

This chain joins TRBV29-1 and TRBJ2-2; no firm D call. Germline CDR1 is SQVTM and CDR2 is ANQGSEA. The germline V and J ends were trimmed by 4 bases and 1 base, with 10 bases remaining between them. The CDR3 consists of 14 residues. CDR3 in amino acids: CSVVVTRNTGELFF. Written as DNA, the CDR3 is TGCAGCGTTGTGGTTACGAGGAACACCGGGGAGCTGTTTTTT.

V is TRBV6-6 and J is TRBJ2-7; D might be TRBD1 or TRBD2, each matching 5 bases. Per germline, CDR1 MNHNY and CDR2 SVGAGI (reference sequence). Trimming removed 6 bases from V and 2 bases from J, with 14 bases in between. The CDR3 has 14 residues. CDR3 sequence: CASSRDGTTYEQYF. CDR3 nucleotides: TGTGCCAGCAGCCGGGACGGGACCACCTACGAGCAGTACTTC.

V and J are TRBV6-2 or TRBV6-3 and TRBJ2-7; TRBD1 might be the D (5 bases). Trimming pared 4 bases from V and 3 bases from J, leaving 16 bases between. CDR1 and CDR2 from the germline V gene are MNHEY and SVGEGT. This CDR3 spans 15 amino acids. The CDR3 spells CASSLLSTGRYEQYF. CDR3 DNA sequence: TGTGCCAGCAGTTTACTTTCTACAGGTCGCTACGAGCAGTACTTC.

This chain links TRBV11-3 with TRBJ2-3, with 11 nucleotides matching TRBD1. Germline trimming cut 2 bases from V and 4 bases from J; bases unmatched to any gene: 5. CDR1 and CDR2 from the germline V gene are SGHNT and YENEEA. This CDR3 is 16 amino acids long. CDR3 region: CASSLRTGGRSDTQYF. The CDR3 coding sequence is TGTGCCAGCAGCTTACGGACAGGGGGCAGGTCAGATACGCAGTATTTT.

V usage is TRBV13 and J usage is TRBJ1-1; no definite D call. The V end was cut by 4 bases, the J end by 6 bases, with 9 bases between. Germline V gene lookup returns CDR1 PRHDT and CDR2 FYEKMQ (reference sequence). The CDR3 spans 12 residues. The CDR3 sequence: CASSSQQPEAFF. CDR3 bases: TGTGCCAGCAGCTCACAGCAACCTGAAGCTTTCTTT.

In nucleotides, the CDR3 is TGTGCCACCTCTTCAGGAGCTGGCACAGATACGCAGTATTTT. It yields the protein CATSSGAGTDTQYF. V usage is TRBV24-1 and J usage is TRBJ2-3; no clear D gene. V was shortened by 9 bases and J by 1 base, with 13 bases between the two germline ends. Germline V gives CDR1 KGHDR, CDR2 SFDVKD. The CDR3 covers 14 residues.